This TCR beta chain stems from a study of radiation and T cells in renal cell carcinoma. This table comes from immunoSEQ multiplex PCR, and its TCRdb copy is limited to in-frame clones, with some not included. The sample contains 40,000 to 60,000 clones, 75% to 90% of which appear only once. Time point in this sample: blood 2 weeks post-SBRT. Treatment meaning: 15 Gy SBRT to primary tumor, nephrectomy 4 weeks later. The CDR3 is made up of 13 amino acids. CDR1 is SEHNR and CDR2 is FQNEAQ in the germline V gene (reference sequence). V dropped 1 base and J dropped 5 bases, with 8 bases sitting between them. The sample holds a few counts of this clone.

The receptor's source is a woman in her 70s with renal cell carcinoma. V is TRBV7-9 and J is TRBJ1-2; D unclear. Here the sequenced sample was blood, taken from a patient whose treatment included radiotherapy and nephrectomy. CDR3 region: CASSLDSVYGYTF. For the CDR3, the DNA is TGTGCCAGCAGCTTAGACAGCGTTTATGGCTACACCTTC.